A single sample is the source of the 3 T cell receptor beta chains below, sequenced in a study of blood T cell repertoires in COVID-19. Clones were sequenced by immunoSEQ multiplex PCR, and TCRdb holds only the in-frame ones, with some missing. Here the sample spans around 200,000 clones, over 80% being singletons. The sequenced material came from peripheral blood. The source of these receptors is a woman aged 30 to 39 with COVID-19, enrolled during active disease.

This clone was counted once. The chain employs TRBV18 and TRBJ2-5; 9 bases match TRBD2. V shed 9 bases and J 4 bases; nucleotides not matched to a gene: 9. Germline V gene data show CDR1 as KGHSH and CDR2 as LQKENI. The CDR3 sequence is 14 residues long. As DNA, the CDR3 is TGTGCCAGTCGTGGAGCGGGGGGAAGAGAGACCCAGTACTTC. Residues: CASRGAGGRETQYF.

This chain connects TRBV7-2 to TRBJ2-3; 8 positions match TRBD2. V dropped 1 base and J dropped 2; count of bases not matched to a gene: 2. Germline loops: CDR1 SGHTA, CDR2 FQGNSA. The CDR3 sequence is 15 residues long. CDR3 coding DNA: TGTGCCAGCAGCTTAGGCGGGGGGAACACAGATACGCAGTATTTT. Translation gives CASSLGGGNTDTQYF.

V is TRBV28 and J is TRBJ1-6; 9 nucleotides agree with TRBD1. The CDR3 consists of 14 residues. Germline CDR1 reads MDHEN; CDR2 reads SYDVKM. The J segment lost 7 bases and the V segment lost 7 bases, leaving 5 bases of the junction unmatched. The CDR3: CASIPGQGNSPLHF. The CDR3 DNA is TGTGCCAGCATTCCGGGACAGGGAAATTCACCCCTCCACTTT.